One sample yielded the 3 T cell receptor beta chains listed below, sequenced in a study of T-cell memory formation after mild COVID-19. TCRdb fed the 5' RACE reads into MiXCR, producing one record per CDR3 protein. The sample records more than 450,000 distinct CDR3 sequences, around 17% being singletons. The sequenced sample was PBMCs or a T cell subset sorted from them (not recorded which). These receptors came from an adult woman who had mild COVID-19 (a few samples of this study predate the infection). Cell type and time point are not known.

The chain recombines TRBV7-8 with TRBJ2-7; 7 positions agree with TRBD1. J gave up 3 bases and V 5 bases, and 10 bases lay outside the gene matches. Germline V gene data show CDR1 as SGHVS and CDR2 as FQNEAQ. The CDR3 covers 15 residues. The CDR3 nucleotides are TGTGCCAGCAGCACACAGGGGCGACTTCTCTACGAGCAGTACTTC. Protein product: CASSTQGRLLYEQYF. Combining the CDR3 with reference TRBV7-8 and TRBJ2-7 gives the whole variable domain GAGVSQSPRYKVAKRGQDVALRCDPISGHVSLFWYQQALGQGPEFLTYFQNEAQLDKSGLPSDRFFAERPEGSVSTLKIQRTQQEDSAVYLCASSTQGRLLYEQYFGPGTRLTVT.

The V gene is TRBV20-1, the J gene TRBJ1-5; tentative D call: TRBD1 (5 bases). In germline, CDR1 is DFQATT, CDR2 SNEGSKA (reference sequence). Trimming removed 4 bases at V and 0 bases at J, with 10 bases between. The CDR3 loop spans 14 amino acids. The CDR3 sequence is CSAKTAYSNQPQHF. The CDR3 DNA reads TGCAGTGCTAAGACAGCTTATAGCAATCAGCCCCAGCATTTT.

This clonotype was detected only a few times. The chain employs TRBV12-3 or TRBV12-4 and TRBJ1-1; D call uncertain. Trimming pared 2 bases from V and 6 bases from J, leaving 7 bases between. There are 12 residues in the CDR3. The DNA for the CDR3 is TGTGCCAGCAGTTTAAGCAGGCCTGAAGCTTTCTTT. This codes for CASSLSRPEAFF.